What follows are 5 T cell receptor beta chains derived from one specimen sequenced in a study of T cells in Graves' hyperthyroidism and ophthalmopathy. RNA transcripts gave rise to amplified TCR beta CDR3 regions. First-round RT-PCR with HTBI primers amplified the TCR CDR3 region. MiXCR, applied by TCRdb to the multiplex PCR reads, yields one record per CDR3 protein. The table includes about 550,000 distinct CDR3 sequences, less than 25% detected once. The sample taken for sequencing was blood. The origin of the receptors is a man aged 18-30 years with Graves' hyperthyroidism.

On this clonotype itself: A much larger clone sits a single nucleotide away, making a read error possible. The conserved phenylalanine or tryptophan normally closing the CDR3 is absent here, so this likely arose from a read error. This chain connects TRBV20-1 to TRBJ1-1; 7 positions agree with TRBD1. The CDR3 spans 11 residues. The V gene's germline CDR1 is DFQATT and CDR2 SNEGSKA (reference sequence). J gave up 7 bases and V 5 bases, and 4 bases lay outside the gene matches. CDR3 nucleotides: TGCAGTGCTTCCCAGGGGGTTGAAGCTTTCTAT. Its translation: CSASQGVEAFY.

Ten or more counts support this clonotype. The chain links TRBV19 to TRBJ2-7, with D unclear. Per germline, CDR1 LNHDA and CDR2 SQIVND (reference sequence). Deletions cut 5 bases from V and 3 bases from J, with 14 bases between. The CDR3 totals 14 residues. CDR3 DNA sequence: TGTGCCAGTAGTGTCACCGACTCTAACTACGAGCAGTACTTC. It is translated as CASSVTDSNYEQYF.

A note on this clonotype: A read error may be the cause here, since a much bigger clone is one base away. The chain carries TRBV20-1 and TRBJ2-2; D is tentatively TRBD1 or TRBD2 (7 bases each). Germline loops: CDR1 DFQATT, CDR2 SNEGSKA (reference sequence). This CDR3 spans 15 amino acids. CDR3 protein: CSASPWDSGAGELCF. CDR3 nucleotide sequence: TGCAGTGCTAGCCCATGGGACAGCGGGGCCGGGGAGCTGTGTTTT.

V usage is TRBV10-3 and J usage is TRBJ2-7; 7 bases align to TRBD1. The V gene's germline CDR1 is ENHRY and CDR2 SYGVKD. After removal of 0 bases from V and 2 bases from J, the junction contained 4 bases not matched to a gene. The CDR3 covers 15 residues. The CDR3: CAISESSQGAYEQYF. DNA for the CDR3: TGTGCCATCAGTGAGTCGTCGCAGGGGGCCTACGAGCAGTACTTC.

This clonotype was seen repeatedly, ten times or more. The chain links TRBV12-3 or TRBV12-4 to TRBJ1-2, with D uncertain. V lost 7 bases, J lost 6 bases, and 18 bases lay in between. The CDR3 is 14 amino acids. This CDR3 reads CASISSGSKDGYTF. CDR3 bases: TGTGCCAGCATCTCCTCGGGGTCGAAGGATGGCTACACCTTC.